This TCR beta chain was sequenced in a study of regulatory T cells in long-lasting Graves disease. The germline V gene has CDR1 SGHRS and CDR2 YFSETQ. The length of the CDR3 is 15 residues. Trimming took off 2 bases at V and 9 bases at J, with 18 bases between the two ends. Arm-PCR of CDR3 regions with iRepertoire HTBI primers generated TCR beta libraries. TCRdb ran MiXCR on the multiplex PCR reads and lists one entry per CDR3 protein. The repertoire holds some 560,000 distinct CDR3 sequences, 15% to 20% seen once, with roughly 25% in the top ten. Specified time point: newly diagnosed GD, antithyroid drugs for less than 3 months. Making the TCR library involved RNA that had been extracted from PBMCs. This clonotype was picked up a small number of times. This sample was also put to use in a study of T cells in Graves' hyperthyroidism and ophthalmopathy.

The V call is TRBV5-1, the J call TRBJ2-1; D is possibly TRBD1 or TRBD2 (5 bases each). Sequencing was performed on peripheral blood mononuclear cells (PBMCs), taken at new diagnosis, from a patient treated with antithyroid drugs. The source of this sequence is a middle-aged woman with Graves disease. CDR3 protein: CASSFGRGPWGEQFF. The CDR3, as DNA: TGCGCCAGCAGCTTTGGCCGGGGCCCGTGGGGTGAGCAGTTCTTC.